This T cell receptor beta chain was sequenced for a study of beta chain features in type 1 diabetes. Study-wide results and limits: Amplification by PCR could prefer shorter templates, with the same effect in patients and controls. Researchers cautioned that cDNA sequencing could over-represent cells with high TCR expression. When Type 1 diabetes patients were examined, their TCRB CDR3s proved moderately but significantly shorter in all four CD4+ subsets.

This clone appeared a few times. Antigen specificity is unknown. Sequenced material consisted of expressed TCRB transcripts (all of the isolated RNA was reverse transcribed). This table comes from immunoSEQ multiplex PCR, and its TCRdb copy is limited to in-frame clones, with some not included. This sample has some 660,000 clones, with more than 12% found just once. Trimming took 3 bases from V and 6 from J, leaving 16 bases between them. Germline V gene data show CDR1 as SGHRS and CDR2 as YFSETQ. The CDR3 is 15 amino acids. One heparinised draw, averaging roughly 110 mL, was taken per donor. The specimen sequenced was naive CD4+ T cells from blood. The receptor comes from a young man with type 1 diabetes. V is TRBV5-1 and J is TRBJ2-1; D is possibly TRBD1 or TRBD2 (5 bases each). The CDR3 loop reads CASSSGIQGSNEQFF. The CDR3 nucleotides read TGCGCCAGCAGCTCGGGAATTCAGGGAAGCAATGAGCAGTTCTTC.